Following are 12 T cell receptor beta chains from one sample sequenced in a study of blood T cell repertoires in COVID-19. Profiled with immunoSEQ multiplex PCR; TCRdb holds only in-frame clones, not every one. This sample carries a few hundred thousand clones, roughly 89% of them seen once, and the ten largest clones take approximately 10%. The sequenced material came from peripheral blood. These receptors were obtained from a woman aged 25 to 39 with COVID-19, enrolled during active disease.

The V call is TRBV4-1, the J call TRBJ2-2; 9 bases fit TRBD2. Looked up from germline, CDR1 is MGHRA and CDR2 is YSYEKL. Germline trimming cut 2 bases from V and 7 bases from J; bases unmatched to any gene: 8. This CDR3 is built from 16 residues. CDR3 nucleotides: TGCGCCAGCAGCCAAAGGTCGTCTAGCGGGAACGGGGAGCTGTTTTTT. It encodes CASSQRSSSGNGELFF.

This sequence joins TRBV6-5 and TRBJ1-6, with D tentatively TRBD1 (6 bases). This CDR3 has 13 residues. The V end lost 4 bases, the J end lost 8 bases, and 9 bases lay between the germline ends. Germline values: CDR1 MNHEY, CDR2 SVGAGI. The CDR3 is CASSFQGHSPLHF. The CDR3, as DNA: TGTGCCAGCAGTTTTCAGGGGCATTCACCCCTCCACTTT.

The V gene is TRBV11-2, the J gene TRBJ1-4; weak D call: TRBD1 (6 bases). The CDR3 runs to 13 residues. Trimming stripped 3 bases from V and 6 bases from J, with 8 bases between. Germline-derived CDR1 and CDR2 are SGHAT and FQNNGV. The CDR3 nucleotides are TGTGCCAGCAGCTTCTCAGGGGATGAAAAACTGTTTTTT. Its protein is CASSFSGDEKLFF.

The V and J genes are TRBV10-3 and TRBJ2-7; 7 bases match TRBD1. Germline loops: CDR1 ENHRY, CDR2 SYGVKD. V shed 6 bases, J shed 6 bases, and the junction held 14 bases outside the gene matches. This CDR3 is built from 15 residues. The CDR3 nucleotides read TGTGCCATCAGACAGAAGCGACAGGGATACTGCGAGCAGTACTTC. This encodes CAIRQKRQGYCEQYF.

The DNA for the CDR3 is TGTGCCTGGAGTGTAAGAGGGGGGGCCGTGGAGACCCAGTACTTC. Encoded protein: CAWSVRGGAVETQYF. The chain joins TRBV30 to TRBJ2-5, with D possibly being TRBD2 (7 bases). V dropped 0 bases and J dropped 5 bases, with 16 bases sitting between them. The CDR3 loop spans 15 amino acids. Germline-derived CDR1 and CDR2 are GTSNPN and SVGIG (reference sequence).

This chain joins TRBV7-8 and TRBJ1-1, with 7 bases aligning to TRBD1. The CDR3 is 13 amino acids. Per germline, CDR1 SGHVS and CDR2 FQNEAQ. Trimming cost V 5 bases and J 4 bases; bases outside gene matches: 4. The CDR3, as DNA: TGTGCCAGCAGCCTAGGGGGCATCACTGAAGCTTTCTTT. Protein product: CASSLGGITEAFF.

The chain has TRBV7-5 and TRBJ2-5; the D call in the table, TRBD2, was not verified against the DNA. TRBV7-5 is labeled a pseudogene. The CDR3 sequence is 20 residues long. The CDR3 spells CVRSLGPTGLAGGEQETQYF. For the CDR3, the DNA is TGTGTCAGAAGCTTGGGGCCGACTGGACTAGCGGGGGGGGAACAAGAGACCCAGTACTTC.

The chain is built from TRBV27 and TRBJ2-1; tentative D call: TRBD1 (5 bases). Germline V lookup: CDR1 MNHEY, CDR2 SMNVEV (reference sequence). Trimming stripped 4 bases from V and 0 bases from J, with 10 bases between. This CDR3 comprises 15 residues. Here the CDR3 reads CASSSLDSSYNEQFF. The CDR3 DNA follows: TGTGCCAGCAGTTCCCTAGACAGCTCCTACAATGAGCAGTTCTTC.

The V call is TRBV29-1, the J call TRBJ1-2; tentative D call: TRBD1 (6 bases). V lost 8 bases to trimming and J lost 2 bases, with 15 bases between them. The CDR3 is 13 amino acids. The germline CDR1 and CDR2 sequences are SQVTM and ANQGSEA. This chain's CDR3 is CSLPGHPNYGYTF. The CDR3 region has the DNA TGCAGCCTACCGGGACATCCCAACTATGGCTACACCTTC.

This chain links TRBV5-1 with TRBJ2-7; 7 nucleotides agree with TRBD1. Germline values: CDR1 SGHRS, CDR2 YFSETQ. The CDR3 consists of 16 residues. V lost 5 bases to trimming and J lost 9 bases; unmatched junction nucleotides: 20. The CDR3 sequence: CASSPTTGTEVLGQYF. CDR3 nucleotide sequence: TGCGCCAGCAGTCCTACCACCGGGACAGAGGTTCTCGGGCAGTACTTC. Full variable domain (remainder filled in from reference TRBV5-1 and TRBJ2-7): KAGVTQTPRYLIKTRGQQVTLSCSPISGHRSVSWYQQTPGQGLQFLFEYFSETQRNKGNFPGRFSGRQFSNSRSEMNVSTLELGDSALYLCASSPTTGTEVLGQYFGPGTRLTVT.

This chain uses TRBV2 with TRBJ2-7, with TRBD1 as a possible D gene (6 bases). Per the germline V gene, CDR1 is SNHLY and CDR2 is FYNNEI. This CDR3 comprises 15 residues. Trimming took off 7 bases at V and 2 bases at J, with 18 bases between the two ends. The CDR3 region has the DNA TGTGCCAGCAATGACCCGGGACACACAACCTACGAGCAGTACTTC. This codes for CASNDPGHTTYEQYF.

The chain combines TRBV7-2 with TRBJ1-5; 9 bases map to TRBD1. Looked up from germline, CDR1 is SGHTA and CDR2 is FQGNSA. The V gene end was trimmed by 4 bases and the J gene end by 3 bases; junction bases not matched to a gene: 4. There are 15 residues in the CDR3. CDR3 sequence (DNA): TGTGCCAGCAGCTCCCACAGGGGGCCCAATCAGCCCCAGCATTTT. This gives the protein CASSSHRGPNQPQHF.